The sequence of this T cell receptor (beta chain) was determined in a study of T cell responses to AZD1222 COVID-19 vaccine. Study-wide context: Pooled together were second doses at about 4 or about 12 weeks.

Whole-study findings and limits: Sampling that yielded the repertoires occurred only after the peak T cell response. The sample set comprised mostly white British donors with more females, and clonal diversity was possibly underestimated.

Sequenced by immunoSEQ multiplex PCR; TCRdb stores in-frame clones only, minus some. This sample has some 130,000 clones, with around 84% found just once. Worth noting for this clone: Its specificity is not known.

Sequences were derived from peripheral blood, sampled on day 0 of AZD1222 vaccination. This receptor was identified in an adult in good health.

CDR3 sequence (DNA): TGCGCCAGCAGCCAAGCACGTGGGGGGAACACTGAAGCTTTCTTT. Translating it yields CASSQARGGNTEAFF. The chain carries TRBV4-1 and TRBJ1-1; perhaps TRBD1 as D (5 bases). V was cut by 1 base and J by 1 base, with 10 bases left in between. Germline V gene lookup returns CDR1 MGHRA and CDR2 YSYEKL. This CDR3 has 15 residues.